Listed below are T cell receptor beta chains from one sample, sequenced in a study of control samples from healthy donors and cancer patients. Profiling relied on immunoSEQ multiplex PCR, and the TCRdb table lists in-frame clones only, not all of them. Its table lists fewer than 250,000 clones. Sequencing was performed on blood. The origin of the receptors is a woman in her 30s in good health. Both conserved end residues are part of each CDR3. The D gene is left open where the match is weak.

CDR3aa: CASSDSKGGPLRF; CDR3nt: TGTGCCAGCAGTGACTCGAAGGGGGGCCCGCTCCGATTC; v_gene: TRBV6-4; d_gene: .; j_gene: TRBJ2-7
CDR3aa: CASSLARTGRRTEAFF; CDR3nt: TGTGCCAGCAGCTTGGCGAGGACAGGACGGAGGACTGAAGCTTTCTTT; v_gene: TRBV5-5; d_gene: TRBD1; j_gene: TRBJ1-1
CDR3aa: CASSPPGTGYGYTF; CDR3nt: TGTGCCAGCAGTCCTCCGGGGACAGGGTATGGCTACACCTTC; v_gene: TRBV28; d_gene: TRBD1; j_gene: TRBJ1-2
CDR3aa: CASSQDTSFGYTF; CDR3nt: TGTGCCAGCAGCCAAGACACCTCCTTCGGCTACACCTTC; v_gene: TRBV3-1/TRBV3-2; d_gene: .; j_gene: TRBJ1-2
CDR3aa: CAGMAGGSGYTF; CDR3nt: TGTGCCGGAATGGCCGGGGGCAGTGGCTACACCTTC; v_gene: TRBV28; d_gene: .; j_gene: TRBJ1-2
CDR3aa: CASSPDGSYGYTF; CDR3nt: TGTGCCAGCTCTCCCGACGGGAGCTATGGCTACACCTTC; v_gene: TRBV18; d_gene: .; j_gene: TRBJ1-2
CDR3aa: CASSRQGRTDTQYF; CDR3nt: TGTGCCAGCAGTCGACAGGGGCGCACAGATACGCAGTATTTT; v_gene: TRBV9; d_gene: TRBD1; j_gene: TRBJ2-3
CDR3aa: CASSYRVMNTEAFF; CDR3nt: TGTGCCAGCAGTTACAGGGTGATGAACACTGAAGCTTTCTTT; v_gene: TRBV6-2/TRBV6-3; d_gene: .; j_gene: TRBJ1-1
CDR3aa: CASSLVPNQPQHF; CDR3nt: TGTGCCAGCAGCTTAGTCCCGAATCAGCCCCAGCATTTT; v_gene: TRBV7-8; d_gene: .; j_gene: TRBJ1-5
CDR3aa: CASSNVASYEQYF; CDR3nt: TGTGCCAGCTCAAATGTGGCCTCCTACGAGCAGTACTTC; v_gene: TRBV6-6; d_gene: .; j_gene: TRBJ2-7
CDR3aa: CASSYLTNEKLFF; CDR3nt: TGTGCCAGCAGCTACCTAACTAATGAAAAACTGTTTTTT; v_gene: TRBV5-6; d_gene: .; j_gene: TRBJ1-4
CDR3aa: CASSRVRGANSPLHF; CDR3nt: TGTGCCAGCAGCCGAGTGCGAGGGGCTAATTCACCCCTCCACTTT; v_gene: TRBV11-2; d_gene: .; j_gene: TRBJ1-6
CDR3aa: CASRVAGTGNAGELFF; CDR3nt: TGTGCCAGCAGGGTAGCCGGGACAGGGAATGCCGGGGAGCTGTTTTTT; v_gene: TRBV3-1/TRBV3-2; d_gene: TRBD1; j_gene: TRBJ2-2
CDR3aa: CATSGEPNYGYTF; CDR3nt: TGTGCCACCTCAGGGGAACCTAACTATGGCTACACCTTC; v_gene: TRBV24-1; d_gene: .; j_gene: TRBJ1-2
CDR3aa: CASSRVGGPNNEQFF; CDR3nt: TGTGCCAGCAGTCGCGTCGGGGGTCCGAACAATGAGCAGTTCTTC; v_gene: TRBV5-5; d_gene: .; j_gene: TRBJ2-1
CDR3aa: CATSRDSGDSKAFF; CDR3nt: TGTGCCACCAGCAGAGATAGTGGGGACAGCAAAGCTTTCTTT; v_gene: TRBV15; d_gene: TRBD1; j_gene: TRBJ1-1
CDR3aa: CSALTERGYTF; CDR3nt: TGCAGCGCGCTGACAGAAAGGGGCTACACCTTC; v_gene: TRBV29-1; d_gene: .; j_gene: TRBJ1-2
CDR3aa: CASSRKSKEAFF; CDR3nt: TGTGCCAGCAGTCGGAAGTCCAAAGAAGCTTTCTTT; v_gene: TRBV12-3/TRBV12-4; d_gene: .; j_gene: TRBJ1-1
CDR3aa: CASSLRDSGNTEAFF; CDR3nt: TGTGCCAGCAGCCTACGGGACAGTGGAAACACTGAAGCTTTCTTT; v_gene: TRBV7-9; d_gene: TRBD1; j_gene: TRBJ1-1
CDR3aa: CASSQEGAGVRNGYTF; CDR3nt: TGCGCCAGCAGCCAAGAGGGGGCAGGGGTGAGGAATGGCTACACCTTC; v_gene: TRBV4-1; d_gene: .; j_gene: TRBJ1-2
CDR3aa: CASRFQGLGTEAFF; CDR3nt: TGCGCCAGCAGGTTTCAGGGGTTGGGCACTGAAGCTTTCTTT; v_gene: TRBV10-2; d_gene: .; j_gene: TRBJ1-1
CDR3aa: CASSLELDISNEQFF; CDR3nt: TGCGCCAGCAGCTTGGAACTAGACATTAGTAATGAGCAGTTCTTC; v_gene: TRBV5-1; d_gene: .; j_gene: TRBJ2-1
CDR3aa: CASSLTGFYGYTF; CDR3nt: TGTGCCAGCAGCCTGACAGGGTTCTATGGCTACACCTTC; v_gene: TRBV28; d_gene: TRBD1; j_gene: TRBJ1-2
CDR3aa: CASSHQVLAHEQYF; CDR3nt: TGTGCCAGCAGCCATCAGGTGCTAGCCCACGAGCAGTACTTC; v_gene: TRBV3-1/TRBV3-2; d_gene: .; j_gene: TRBJ2-7
CDR3aa: CASSYSMRSSGANVLTF; CDR3nt: TGTGCCAGCAGTTACTCGATGCGTAGCTCTGGGGCCAACGTCCTGACTTTC; v_gene: TRBV6-2/TRBV6-3; d_gene: .; j_gene: TRBJ2-6
CDR3aa: CASSYLASTYGYTF; CDR3nt: TGTGCCAGCAGTTACCTGGCCTCAACTTATGGCTACACCTTC; v_gene: TRBV6-5; d_gene: .; j_gene: TRBJ1-2
CDR3aa: CASSRLFPQYF; CDR3nt: TGTGCCAGCAGCCGACTCTTCCCGCAGTACTTC; v_gene: TRBV7-8; d_gene: .; j_gene: TRBJ2-5
CDR3aa: CASSLGWGYTF; CDR3nt: TGTGCCAGCAGTTTAGGTTGGGGCTACACCTTC; v_gene: TRBV28; d_gene: .; j_gene: TRBJ1-2
CDR3aa: CASSLGLSMSGYTF; CDR3nt: TGTGCCAGCAGCTTAGGTCTTTCTATGAGCGGCTACACCTTC; v_gene: TRBV7-9; d_gene: .; j_gene: TRBJ1-2
CDR3aa: CASSLDQGGVYEQYF; CDR3nt: TGTGCCAGCAGCTTGGATCAGGGCGGTGTCTACGAGCAGTACTTC; v_gene: TRBV5-4; d_gene: .; j_gene: TRBJ2-7
CDR3aa: CASSYPPGTGIGEQYF; CDR3nt: TGTGCCAGCAGTTACCCTCCCGGGACAGGGATCGGCGAGCAGTACTTC; v_gene: TRBV6-6; d_gene: TRBD1; j_gene: TRBJ2-7
CDR3aa: CASQAGGHDEQFF; CDR3nt: TGTGCCAGCCAAGCGGGGGGGCACGATGAGCAGTTCTTC; v_gene: TRBV19; d_gene: TRBD2; j_gene: TRBJ2-1
CDR3aa: CASSLGMGETQYF; CDR3nt: TGTGCCAGCAGCTTAGGAATGGGGGAGACCCAGTACTTC; v_gene: TRBV7-3; d_gene: .; j_gene: TRBJ2-5
CDR3aa: CASSLLAGELDIQYF; CDR3nt: TGTGCCAGCAGCTTATTAGCGGGGGAGCTAGACATTCAGTACTTC; v_gene: TRBV7-8; d_gene: TRBD2; j_gene: TRBJ2-4
CDR3aa: CASSLTANTGELFF; CDR3nt: TGTGCCAGCAGTTTGACAGCGAACACCGGGGAGCTGTTTTTT; v_gene: TRBV27; d_gene: .; j_gene: TRBJ2-2
CDR3aa: CATSDPAGVSQPQHF; CDR3nt: TGTGCCACCAGTGACCCTGCGGGGGTAAGTCAGCCCCAGCATTTT; v_gene: TRBV24-1; d_gene: .; j_gene: TRBJ1-5
CDR3aa: CASSLEAGNQPQHF; CDR3nt: TGTGCCAGCAGCTTGGAGGCAGGTAATCAGCCCCAGCATTTT; v_gene: TRBV5-8; d_gene: .; j_gene: TRBJ1-5
CDR3aa: CASSGQGWDEQFF; CDR3nt: TGTGCCAGCAGCGGACAGGGTTGGGATGAGCAGTTCTTC; v_gene: TRBV6-2/TRBV6-3; d_gene: TRBD1; j_gene: TRBJ2-1
CDR3aa: CASSLSASRAQHF; CDR3nt: TGTGCCAGCAGTTTGTCAGCCAGTCGGGCCCAGCATTTT; v_gene: TRBV28; d_gene: .; j_gene: TRBJ1-5
CDR3aa: CASSSDRIYGYTF; CDR3nt: TGTGCCAGCAGTTCTGACAGGATTTATGGCTACACCTTC; v_gene: TRBV6-5; d_gene: .; j_gene: TRBJ1-2
CDR3aa: CANFQGSIYSGANVLTF; CDR3nt: TGCGCCAACTTCCAGGGTTCAATTTACTCTGGGGCCAACGTCCTGACTTTC; v_gene: TRBV5-1; d_gene: .; j_gene: TRBJ2-6
CDR3aa: CASSTPPNYGYTF; CDR3nt: TGTGCCAGCAGTACCCCTCCAAACTATGGCTACACCTTC; v_gene: TRBV12-3/TRBV12-4; d_gene: .; j_gene: TRBJ1-2
CDR3aa: CASSWNRNQPQHF; CDR3nt: TGTGCCAGCAGTTGGAACAGGAATCAGCCCCAGCATTTT; v_gene: TRBV12-3/TRBV12-4; d_gene: .; j_gene: TRBJ1-5
CDR3aa: CASSQYLQGIAYEQYF; CDR3nt: TGCGCCAGCAGCCAGTATTTACAGGGGATAGCCTACGAGCAGTACTTC; v_gene: TRBV4-1; d_gene: TRBD1; j_gene: TRBJ2-7
CDR3aa: CASSLHAASGGSSTDTQYF; CDR3nt: TGTGCCAGTAGTCTACACGCGGCTAGCGGGGGATCTAGCACAGATACGCAGTATTTT; v_gene: TRBV19; d_gene: TRBD2; j_gene: TRBJ2-3
CDR3aa: CASSPLVGRGPNEQFF; CDR3nt: TGTGCCAGCAGCCCTTTAGTTGGGCGGGGGCCCAATGAGCAGTTCTTC; v_gene: TRBV11-2; d_gene: .; j_gene: TRBJ2-1
CDR3aa: CASSWDGGYTF; CDR3nt: TGTGCCAGCAGTTGGGACGGTGGCTACACCTTC; v_gene: TRBV28; d_gene: .; j_gene: TRBJ1-2
CDR3aa: CASSLSVAGVYEQYF; CDR3nt: TGCGCCAGCAGCTTGTCGGTAGCGGGGGTTTACGAGCAGTACTTC; v_gene: TRBV5-1; d_gene: TRBD2; j_gene: TRBJ2-7
CDR3aa: CASSQAQTEAFF; CDR3nt: TGTGCCAGCAGCCAAGCACAGACTGAAGCTTTCTTT; v_gene: TRBV3-1/TRBV3-2; d_gene: .; j_gene: TRBJ1-1
CDR3aa: CASSPGEAYEQYF; CDR3nt: TGTGCCAGCAGCCCCGGGGAGGCCTACGAGCAGTACTTC; v_gene: TRBV12-3/TRBV12-4; d_gene: .; j_gene: TRBJ2-7
CDR3aa: CASSPPGQGFYNSPLHF; CDR3nt: TGTGCCAGCAGTCCCCCGGGACAGGGGTTCTATAATTCACCCCTCCACTTT; v_gene: TRBV28; d_gene: TRBD1; j_gene: TRBJ1-6
CDR3aa: CASSLDLAGEKLFF; CDR3nt: TGTGCCAGCAGCTTGGACCTGGCGGGGGAAAAACTGTTTTTT; v_gene: TRBV5-4; d_gene: .; j_gene: TRBJ1-4